This TCR beta chain derives from a study of blood T cell repertoires in COVID-19. Across the study: Nucleic acid was either cDNA or gDNA, and it came from T cells, B-cell-depleted T cells, or PBMCs.

As handled by the study authors: Amplification of reference gene primers provided the estimated nucleated cell counts. Method: immunoSEQ multiplex PCR; TCRdb's copy keeps in-frame clones and lacks some. V, J and clone size reflect that table, while D and trimming were determined from the DNA. Of roughly 31,000 clones listed, around 87% are singletons. From germline, CDR1 is KGHDR and CDR2 SFDVKD. Germline trimming cut 3 bases from V and 0 bases from J; bases unmatched to any gene: 3. The CDR3 sequence is 15 residues long. V gene TRBV24-1 combines with J gene TRBJ1-2, with TRBD1 matching 7 bases. The sample was peripheral blood. The receptor comes from a man in his sixties with acute or convalescent COVID-19. CDR3 coding DNA: TGTGCCACCAGTGATCCCGGACAGGCTAACTATGGCTACACCTTC. Encoded protein: CATSDPGQANYGYTF.